This T cell receptor beta chain is drawn from a study of blood T cell repertoires in COVID-19. TCRdb's copy holds only in-frame clones and misses some; the assay was immunoSEQ multiplex PCR. Among about 190,000 clones listed, approximately 88% were seen once. The specimen sequenced was peripheral blood. The clonotype was recovered from a man aged 40-49 years with acute or convalescent COVID-19.

The CDR3 sequence is CASRLYPSRYTF. For the CDR3, the DNA is TGTGCCAGCAGACTATACCCCTCTCGCTACACCTTC. V gene TRBV12-3 or TRBV12-4 combines with J gene TRBJ1-2, with unresolved D. The CDR3 runs to 12 residues. V lost 6 bases, J lost 9 bases, and 14 bases lay in between.